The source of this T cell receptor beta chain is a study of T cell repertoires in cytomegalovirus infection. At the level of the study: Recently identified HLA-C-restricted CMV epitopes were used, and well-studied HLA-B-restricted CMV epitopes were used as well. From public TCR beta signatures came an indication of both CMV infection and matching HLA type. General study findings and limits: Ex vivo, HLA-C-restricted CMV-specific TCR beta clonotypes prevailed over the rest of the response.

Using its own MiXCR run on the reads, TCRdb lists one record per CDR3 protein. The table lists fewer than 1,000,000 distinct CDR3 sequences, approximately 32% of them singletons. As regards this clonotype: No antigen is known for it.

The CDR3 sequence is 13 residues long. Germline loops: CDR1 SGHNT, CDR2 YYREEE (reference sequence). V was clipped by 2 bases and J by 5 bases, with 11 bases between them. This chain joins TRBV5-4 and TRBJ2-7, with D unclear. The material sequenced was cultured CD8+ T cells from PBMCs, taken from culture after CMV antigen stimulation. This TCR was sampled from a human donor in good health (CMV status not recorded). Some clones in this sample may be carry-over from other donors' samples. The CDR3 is CASSFTLGDEQYF. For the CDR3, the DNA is TGTGCCAGCAGCTTCACGCTTGGAGACGAGCAGTACTTC.